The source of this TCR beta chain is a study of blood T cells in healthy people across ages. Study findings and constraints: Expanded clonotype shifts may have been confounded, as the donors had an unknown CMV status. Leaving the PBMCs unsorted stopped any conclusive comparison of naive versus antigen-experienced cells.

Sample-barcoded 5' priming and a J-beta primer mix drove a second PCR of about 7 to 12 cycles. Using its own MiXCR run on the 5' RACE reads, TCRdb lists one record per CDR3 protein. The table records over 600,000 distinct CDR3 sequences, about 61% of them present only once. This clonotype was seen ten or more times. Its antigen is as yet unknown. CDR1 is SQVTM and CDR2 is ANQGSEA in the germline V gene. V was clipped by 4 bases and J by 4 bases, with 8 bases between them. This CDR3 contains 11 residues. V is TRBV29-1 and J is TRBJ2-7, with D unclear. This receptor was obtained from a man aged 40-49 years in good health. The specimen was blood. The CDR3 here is CSVGGAYEQYF. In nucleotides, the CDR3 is TGCAGCGTTGGCGGAGCTTACGAGCAGTACTTC.